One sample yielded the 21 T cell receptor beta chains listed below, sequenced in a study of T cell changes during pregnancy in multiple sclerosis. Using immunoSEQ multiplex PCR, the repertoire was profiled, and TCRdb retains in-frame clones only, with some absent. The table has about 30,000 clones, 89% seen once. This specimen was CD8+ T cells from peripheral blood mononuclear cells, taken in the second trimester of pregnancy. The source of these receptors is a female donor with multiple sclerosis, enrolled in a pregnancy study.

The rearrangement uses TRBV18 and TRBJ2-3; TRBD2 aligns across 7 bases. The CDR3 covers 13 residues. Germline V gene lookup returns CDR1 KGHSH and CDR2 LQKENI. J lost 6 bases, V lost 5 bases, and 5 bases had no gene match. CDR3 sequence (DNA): TGTGCCAGCTCAGAGGGAGGGTTGGATACGCAGTATTTT. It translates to CASSEGGLDTQYF.

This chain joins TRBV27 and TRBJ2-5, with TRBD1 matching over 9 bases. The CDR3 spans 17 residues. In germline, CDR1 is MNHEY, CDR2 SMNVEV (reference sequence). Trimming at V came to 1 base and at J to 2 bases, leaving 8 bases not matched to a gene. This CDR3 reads CASSLLGAGQGQETQYF. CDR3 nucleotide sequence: TGTGCCAGCAGTTTATTAGGGGCGGGACAGGGACAAGAGACCCAGTACTTC.

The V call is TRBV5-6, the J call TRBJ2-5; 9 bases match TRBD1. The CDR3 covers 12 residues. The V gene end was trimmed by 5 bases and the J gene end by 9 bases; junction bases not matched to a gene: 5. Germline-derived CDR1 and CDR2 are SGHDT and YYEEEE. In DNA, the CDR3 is TGTGCCAGCAGAGCGACAGGGGGGCCCCAGTACTTC. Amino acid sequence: CASRATGGPQYF. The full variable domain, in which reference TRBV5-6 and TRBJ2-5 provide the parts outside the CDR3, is DAGVTQSPTHLIKTRGQQVTLRCSPKSGHDTVSWYQQALGQGPQFIFQYYEEEERQRGNFPDRFSGHQFPNYSSELNVNALLLGDSALYLCASRATGGPQYFGPGTRLLVL.

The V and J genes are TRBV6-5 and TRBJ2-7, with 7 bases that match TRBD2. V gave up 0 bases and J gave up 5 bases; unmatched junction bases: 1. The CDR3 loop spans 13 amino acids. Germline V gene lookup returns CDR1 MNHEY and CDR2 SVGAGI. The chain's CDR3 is CASSYSSGNEQYF. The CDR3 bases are TGTGCCAGCAGTTACTCCAGCGGGAACGAGCAGTACTTC.

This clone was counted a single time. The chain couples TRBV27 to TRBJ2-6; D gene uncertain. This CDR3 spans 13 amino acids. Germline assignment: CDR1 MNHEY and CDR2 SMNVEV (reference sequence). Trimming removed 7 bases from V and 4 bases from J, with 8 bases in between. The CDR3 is CASTPLGANVLTF. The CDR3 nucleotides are TGTGCCAGCACCCCCTTAGGGGCCAACGTCCTGACTTTC. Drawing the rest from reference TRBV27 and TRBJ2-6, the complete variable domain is EAQVTQNPRYLITVTGKKLTVTCSQNMNHEYMSWYRQDPGLGLRQIYYSMNVEVTDKGDVPEGYKVSRKEKRNFPLILESPSPNQTSLYFCASTPLGANVLTFGAGSRLTVL.

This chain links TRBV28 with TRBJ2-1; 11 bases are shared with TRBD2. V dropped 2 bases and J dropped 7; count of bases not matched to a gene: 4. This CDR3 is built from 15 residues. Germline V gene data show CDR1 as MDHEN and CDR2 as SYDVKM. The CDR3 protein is CASSLELAGVNEQFF. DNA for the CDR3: TGTGCCAGCAGTTTAGAACTAGCGGGAGTTAATGAGCAGTTCTTC.

This chain's CDR3 is CASSVDWTGLYEQYF. As DNA, the CDR3 is TGTGCCAGCAGCGTAGACTGGACAGGGCTCTACGAGCAGTACTTC. This chain joins TRBV9 and TRBJ2-7, with 8 bases lining up with TRBD1. Trimming took 0 bases from V and 3 from J; bases not matched to a gene: 5. Per the germline V gene, CDR1 is SGDLS and CDR2 is YYNGEE. The CDR3 runs to 15 residues.

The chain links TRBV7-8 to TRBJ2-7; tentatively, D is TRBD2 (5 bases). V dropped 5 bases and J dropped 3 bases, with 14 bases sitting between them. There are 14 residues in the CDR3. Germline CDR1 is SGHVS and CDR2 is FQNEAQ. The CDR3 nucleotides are TGTGCCAGCAGCACGGGAAGAGGAGACTACGAGCAGTACTTC. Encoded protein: CASSTGRGDYEQYF. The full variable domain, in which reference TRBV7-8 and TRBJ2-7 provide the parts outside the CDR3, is GAGVSQSPRYKVAKRGQDVALRCDPISGHVSLFWYQQALGQGPEFLTYFQNEAQLDKSGLPSDRFFAERPEGSVSTLKIQRTQQEDSAVYLCASSTGRGDYEQYFGPGTRLTVT.

CDR3 residues: CASSLTGSQPQHF. DNA for the CDR3: TGTGCCAGCAGCTTGACAGGGTCCCAGCCCCAGCATTTT. The chain is built from TRBV5-8 and TRBJ1-5, with D possibly TRBD1 on 6 matching bases. Trimming cost V 1 base and J 7 bases, with 9 bases left between them. The CDR3 sequence is 13 residues long. The germline gives CDR1 SGHTS, CDR2 YDEGEE.

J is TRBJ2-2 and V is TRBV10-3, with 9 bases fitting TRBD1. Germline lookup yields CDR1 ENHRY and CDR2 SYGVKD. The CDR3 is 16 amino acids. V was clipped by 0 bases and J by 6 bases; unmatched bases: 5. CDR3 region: CAISESGTGQSGELFF. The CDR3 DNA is TGTGCCATCAGTGAGTCGGGGACAGGGCAATCCGGGGAGCTGTTTTTT.

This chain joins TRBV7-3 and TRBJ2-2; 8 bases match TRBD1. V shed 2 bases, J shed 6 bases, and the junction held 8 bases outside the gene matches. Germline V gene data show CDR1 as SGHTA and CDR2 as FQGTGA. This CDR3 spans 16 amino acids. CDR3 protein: CASSLFNRGSAGELFF. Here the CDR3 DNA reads TGTGCCAGCAGCTTATTTAACAGGGGGTCGGCCGGGGAGCTGTTTTTT.

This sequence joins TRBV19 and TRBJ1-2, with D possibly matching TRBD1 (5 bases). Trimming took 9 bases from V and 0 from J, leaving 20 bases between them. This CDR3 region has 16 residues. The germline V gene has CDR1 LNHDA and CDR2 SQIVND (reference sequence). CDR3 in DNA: TGTGCCAGCCAAAGGGTCTGGGACTACTCTAACTATGGCTACACCTTC. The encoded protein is CASQRVWDYSNYGYTF.

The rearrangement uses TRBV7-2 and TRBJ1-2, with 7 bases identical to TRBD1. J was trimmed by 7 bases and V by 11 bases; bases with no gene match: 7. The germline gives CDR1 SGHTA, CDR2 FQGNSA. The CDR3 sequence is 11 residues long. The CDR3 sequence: CAFKQGSGYTF. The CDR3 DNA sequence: TGTGCCTTCAAACAGGGGAGTGGCTACACCTTC.

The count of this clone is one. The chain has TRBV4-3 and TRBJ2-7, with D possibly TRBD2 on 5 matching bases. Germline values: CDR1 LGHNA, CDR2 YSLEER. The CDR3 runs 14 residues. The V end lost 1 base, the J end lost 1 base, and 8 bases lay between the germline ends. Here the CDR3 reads CASSQVRESYEQYF. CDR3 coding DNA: TGCGCCAGCAGCCAAGTGAGGGAGTCCTACGAGCAGTACTTC.

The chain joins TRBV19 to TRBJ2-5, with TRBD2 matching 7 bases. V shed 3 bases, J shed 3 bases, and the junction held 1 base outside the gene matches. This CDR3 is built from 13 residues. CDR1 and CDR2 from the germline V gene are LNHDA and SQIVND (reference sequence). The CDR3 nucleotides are TGTGCCAGTAGTATTCGGGGGGAAGAGACCCAGTACTTC. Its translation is CASSIRGEETQYF.

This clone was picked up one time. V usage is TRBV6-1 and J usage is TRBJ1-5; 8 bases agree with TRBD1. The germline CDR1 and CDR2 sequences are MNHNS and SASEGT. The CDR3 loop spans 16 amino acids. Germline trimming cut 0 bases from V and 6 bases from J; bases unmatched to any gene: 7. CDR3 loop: CASSEAQGQGFQPQHF. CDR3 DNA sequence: TGTGCCAGCAGTGAAGCGCAAGGACAGGGATTTCAGCCCCAGCATTTT.

The CDR3 sequence: CASSYSAGEFGNEQFF. CDR3 in DNA: TGTGCCAGCAGTTACTCGGCGGGAGAATTCGGCAATGAGCAGTTCTTC. V usage is TRBV6-5 and J usage is TRBJ2-1; 7 bases match TRBD2. CDR3 length equals 16 residues. Germline CDR1 and CDR2: MNHEY and SVGAGI. J lost 6 bases, V lost 0 bases, and 8 bases had no gene match.

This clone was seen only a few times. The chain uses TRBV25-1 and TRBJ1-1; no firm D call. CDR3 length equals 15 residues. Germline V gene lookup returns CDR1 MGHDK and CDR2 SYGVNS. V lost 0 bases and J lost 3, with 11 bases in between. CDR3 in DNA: TGTGCCAGCAGTGAATATGACATGCCAGACACTGAAGCTTTCTTT. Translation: CASSEYDMPDTEAFF.

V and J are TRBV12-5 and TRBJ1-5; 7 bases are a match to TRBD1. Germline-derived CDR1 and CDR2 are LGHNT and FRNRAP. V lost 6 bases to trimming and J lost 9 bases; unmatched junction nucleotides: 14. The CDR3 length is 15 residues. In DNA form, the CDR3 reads TGTGCTAGTGGCTCGGACAGGACCCCCTATTGGCCCCAGCATTTT. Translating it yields CASGSDRTPYWPQHF.

This CDR3 is CASSLSGQGSYSPLHF. For the CDR3, the DNA is TGTGCCAGCAGTTTATCGGGACAGGGTTCATATTCACCCCTCCACTTT. The chain links TRBV27 to TRBJ1-6, with TRBD1 matching over 9 bases. The germline gives CDR1 MNHEY, CDR2 SMNVEV (reference sequence). The CDR3 runs to 16 residues. J lost 8 bases, V lost 0 bases, and 5 bases had no gene match.

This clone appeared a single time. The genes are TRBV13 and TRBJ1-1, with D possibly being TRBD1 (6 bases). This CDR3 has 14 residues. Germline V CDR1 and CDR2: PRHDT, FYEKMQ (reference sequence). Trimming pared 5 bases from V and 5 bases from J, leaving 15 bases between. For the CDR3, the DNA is TGTGCCAGCAGCAATCAGAGGGGGGGGACTGAAGCTTTCTTT. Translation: CASSNQRGGTEAFF.